Each of the 15 T cell receptor beta chains below was sequenced from the same sample in a study of T cells in Graves' hyperthyroidism and ophthalmopathy. It was RNA transcripts that yielded the amplified TCR beta CDR3 regions. HTBI primers drove first-round RT-PCR of the TCR CDR3. TCRdb re-analysed the multiplex PCR reads in MiXCR, keeping a single row per CDR3 protein. Of 730,000 or so distinct CDR3 sequences detected, approximately 19% appear once; the ten largest clones hold roughly 17%. Source material: blood. These receptors all come from a woman between 45 and 60 years old with Graves' hyperthyroidism that later progressed to Graves' ophthalmopathy.

On this clonotype: One end of the junction is discordant with germline, which a read error may explain. V gene TRBV24-1 combines with J gene TRBJ2-1, with D possibly called TRBD1 or TRBD2 (6 bases each). Germline CDR1 KGHDR, CDR2 SFDVKD. The CDR3 sequence is 13 residues long. DNA of the CDR3: TGTGCCACCAGTGATTGGGGGGACAATGAGCGGTTCTTC. This sequence encodes CATSDWGDNERFF.

The V gene is TRBV2, the J gene TRBJ2-1; TRBD2 aligns across 13 bases. This CDR3 has 16 residues. The ends lost 4 bases at V and 6 bases at J; junction bases unmatched: 6. In germline, CDR1 is SNHLY, CDR2 FYNNEI. CDR3 sequence reads: CASSGAGLAGINEQFF. In DNA, the CDR3 is TGTGCCAGCAGTGGAGCGGGACTAGCGGGGATCAATGAGCAGTTCTTC.

This clonotype showed up many times. The rearrangement joins TRBV12-3 or TRBV12-4 to TRBJ2-3; 12 bases map to TRBD2. The V gene end was trimmed by 6 bases and the J gene end by 7 bases; junction bases not matched to a gene: 14. The CDR3 sequence is 17 residues long. The CDR3 loop is CASSSPWASGGGNTQYF. Here the CDR3 DNA reads TGTGCCAGCAGCTCCCCCTGGGCTAGCGGGGGGGGGAATACGCAGTATTTT.

This clonotype was counted a few times. The chain is built from TRBV5-4 and TRBJ1-1; 8 nucleotides align to TRBD1. The germline V gene encodes CDR1 SGHNT and CDR2 YYREEE (reference sequence). The V segment lost 0 bases and the J segment 5 bases; nucleotides outside the gene matches: 3. The CDR3 is 14 residues long. CDR3: CASSLVRGHTEAFF. The CDR3 nucleotides are TGTGCCAGCAGCTTGGTCAGGGGGCATACTGAAGCTTTCTTT.

V usage is TRBV13 and J usage is TRBJ1-2, with D maybe TRBD1 (5 bases). Germline CDR1 PRHDT, CDR2 FYEKMQ (reference sequence). Trimming took 0 bases from V and 2 from J, leaving 19 bases between them. The CDR3 has 18 amino acids. The CDR3 DNA is TGTGCCAGCAGCTTAGGCCGGCTTGGGGGTGACGGGAACTATGGCTACACCTTC. Protein product: CASSLGRLGGDGNYGYTF. Full variable domain (missing parts from reference TRBV13 and TRBJ1-2): AAGVIQSPRHLIKEKRETATLKCYPIPRHDTVYWYQQGPGQDPQFLISFYEKMQSDKGSIPDRFSAQQFSDYHSELNMSSLELGDSALYFCASSLGRLGGDGNYGYTFGSGTRLTVV.

The gene calls are TRBV5-1 and TRBJ2-1, with D possibly TRBD1 on 6 matching bases. CDR1 and CDR2 from the germline V gene are SGHRS and YFSETQ. V lost 3 bases, J lost 8 bases, and 15 bases lay in between. CDR3 length: 14 amino acids. Here the CDR3 DNA reads TGCGCCAGCAGCTCTTCAGACAGGAGCGATGAGCAGTTCTTC. This codes for CASSSSDRSDEQFF.

V gene TRBV20-1 combines with J gene TRBJ2-7, with 8 nucleotides matching TRBD1. The germline V gene encodes CDR1 DFQATT and CDR2 SNEGSKA (reference sequence). The CDR3 has 13 residues. Germline trimming cut 3 bases from V and 6 bases from J; bases unmatched to any gene: 7. CDR3 in amino acids: CSASRQGAREQYF. The CDR3 nucleotides are TGCAGTGCTAGTCGGCAGGGGGCGCGCGAGCAGTACTTC.

The rearrangement joins TRBV15 to TRBJ1-1; D gene unclear. CDR3 length: 14 residues. CDR1 is LNHNV, CDR2 YYDKDF, per germline (reference sequence). V was shortened by 0 bases and J by 4 bases, with 9 bases between the two germline ends. The CDR3 sequence: CATSREGATTEAFF. The DNA of the CDR3 is TGTGCCACCAGCAGAGAGGGAGCGACCACTGAAGCTTTCTTT.

This clonotype showed up many times. This sequence joins TRBV13 and TRBJ1-2, with TRBD1 matching over 8 bases. Trimming at V came to 3 bases and at J to 0 bases, leaving 3 bases not matched to a gene. The CDR3 totals 15 residues. Per germline, CDR1 PRHDT and CDR2 FYEKMQ (reference sequence). The CDR3 coding sequence is TGTGCCAGCAGCTTGGGGGACAGGACTAACTATGGCTACACCTTC. Amino acid sequence: CASSLGDRTNYGYTF.

This clonotype was detected ten times or more. V is TRBV20-1 and J is TRBJ1-1, with D perhaps TRBD1 (6 bases). The germline gives CDR1 DFQATT, CDR2 SNEGSKA (reference sequence). The ends were cut back, 1 base at V and 0 bases at J, with 18 bases in the middle. This CDR3 has 17 amino acids. The CDR3 bases are TGCAGTGCTAGAGGTGCAATCGCGGGACATATGAACACTGAAGCTTTCTTT. Encoded protein: CSARGAIAGHMNTEAFF.

This clonotype was recorded many times. The chain joins TRBV12-3 or TRBV12-4 to TRBJ1-6; D uncertain. CDR3 length: 14 residues. The V end was cut by 6 bases, the J end by 10 bases, with 16 bases between. The CDR3 DNA reads as TGTGCCAGCAGGCGGACTTCCTCAGAGTCACCCCTCCACTTT. Amino acids: CASRRTSSESPLHF.

This clonotype was found a few times. The J gene is TRBJ1-1, the V gene TRBV2; TRBD1 matches at 7 bases. The germline V gene encodes CDR1 SNHLY and CDR2 FYNNEI. With V trimmed by 6 bases and J by 4 bases, 5 bases remained unmatched. The CDR3 has 13 residues. The CDR3 here is CASSHDRATEAFF. For the CDR3, the DNA is TGTGCCAGCAGCCACGACAGGGCCACTGAAGCTTTCTTT.

This clonotype was found many times. The rearrangement joins TRBV2 to TRBJ1-3; the D gene is possibly TRBD1 (5 bases). The V and J ends lost 10 bases and 2 bases respectively, with 12 bases between them. Germline V lookup: CDR1 SNHLY, CDR2 FYNNEI. This CDR3 has 13 amino acids. The CDR3 reads CATKGGAGNTIYF. The CDR3 DNA follows: TGTGCCACTAAGGGAGGGGCTGGAAACACCATATATTTT.

The rearrangement links TRBV12-3 or TRBV12-4 to TRBJ2-2; tentative D call: TRBD1 (5 bases). V dropped 1 base and J dropped 4 bases, with 10 bases sitting between them. The CDR3 length is 15 residues. CDR3 loop: CASSLGREPTGELFF. As DNA, the CDR3 is TGTGCCAGCAGTTTAGGCAGGGAACCCACCGGGGAGCTGTTTTTT.

This clonotype was seen just once. The rearrangement uses TRBV6-9 and TRBJ1-1; D call uncertain. The CDR3 loop spans 14 amino acids. The V gene's germline CDR1 is MNHGY and CDR2 SVAAGI. V was cut by 4 bases and J by 5 bases, with 14 bases left in between. The CDR3 spells CASSWGGRLTEAFF. The CDR3 DNA reads as TGTGCCAGCAGTTGGGGTGGACGGTTGACTGAAGCTTTCTTT.